This T cell receptor beta chain was sequenced during a study of T cells in localized non-small cell lung cancer. Profiling relied on immunoSEQ multiplex PCR, and the TCRdb table lists in-frame clones only, not all of them. The repertoire holds 1,500 to 2,000 clones, with around 30% as singletons. This clone was seen more than once but under ten times. Its cognate antigen is unknown. Study outcomes and limitations: Of the tissues analyzed, uninvolved adjacent lung showed maximal T cell clonality, greater than tumor.

The CDR3 has 14 residues. Between the trimmed V and J ends, which lost 2 bases and 2 bases, there was a span of 8 bases. Germline V CDR1 and CDR2: MNHGY, SAAAGT. Adjacent lung, free of atypia, was sampled at least 2 cm from the tumor margin. The gene calls are TRBV6-8 and TRBJ2-3; D is uncertain. The material was normal lung tissue next to the tumor, obtained before any cancer treatment. This TCR was recovered from a woman aged 35-70 years with stage III lung adenocarcinoma. The CDR3 DNA is TGTGCCAGCAGTTACAGGGATTACACAGATACGCAGTATTTT. Protein product: CASSYRDYTDTQYF.